These 13 T cell receptor beta chains were all obtained from the same sample, sequenced in a study of chemoradiotherapy in HPV16-positive cancers (dated by TCRdb to the early 2020s). The method was the immunoSEQ multiplex PCR assay. TCRdb obtained this table from immuneACCESS and retained in-frame rearrangements with V and J assigned. These tables miss some clones; where compared with another copy, unresolved V genes account for less than half of the shortfall, and the remainder is unexplained. Recorded for this sample are about 8,200 clones; 71% of them occurred a single time. The biggest ten clones account for roughly 5.3% of the sample. The sample here was tumor tissue, taken from a patient who underwent chemoradiotherapy. The source is a human donor with HPV-associated anogenital cancer.

By sample share, this clone is medium-sized. V and J are TRBV27 and TRBJ2-7; no firm D call. The CDR3 length is 11 residues. V was cut by 8 bases and J by 3 bases, with 8 bases left in between. Looked up from germline, CDR1 is MNHEY and CDR2 is SMNVEV (reference sequence). The CDR3 region has the DNA TGTGCCAGCCGGAAACGCTACGAGCAGTACTTC. Protein sequence: CASRKRYEQYF.

V is TRBV7-9 and J is TRBJ1-2; no reliable D call. The germline gives CDR1 SEHNR, CDR2 FQNEAQ (reference sequence). The V end lost 9 bases, the J end lost 0 bases, and 11 bases lay between the germline ends. This CDR3 region has 13 residues. The CDR3 is CASKRPANYGYTF. The DNA for the CDR3 is TGTGCCAGTAAGAGACCCGCTAACTATGGCTACACCTTC.

This clone has more than one count but fewer than ten. The V gene is TRBV10-1, the J gene TRBJ2-1; weak D call: TRBD2 (6 bases). This CDR3 contains 19 residues. Trimming removed 4 bases at V and 1 base at J, with 23 bases between. Per germline, CDR1 WNHNN and CDR2 SYGVQD (reference sequence). CDR3 region: CASSGRADGAFVSYNEQFF. DNA for the CDR3: TGCGCCAGCAGTGGGAGGGCGGACGGAGCCTTCGTATCCTACAATGAGCAGTTCTTC.

V gene TRBV20-1 combines with J gene TRBJ2-7; no clear D. The germline V gene has CDR1 DFQATT and CDR2 SNEGSKA (reference sequence). Trimming left V 6 bases short and J 6 bases short, with 3 bases between. This CDR3 is 8 amino acids long. The CDR3: CSAGEQYF. The CDR3 region has the DNA TGCAGTGCCGGCGAGCAGTACTTC.

This clone was found once. The V call is TRBV5-1, the J call TRBJ2-1; TRBD2 matches at 11 bases. Germline CDR1 is SGHRS and CDR2 is YFSETQ. Trimming removed 4 bases from V and 5 bases from J; junction bases left unmatched: 5. The length of the CDR3 is 15 residues. The CDR3 bases are TGCGCCAGCAGCCTACGACTAGCGGGAAACAATGAGCAGTTCTTC. Translating it yields CASSLRLAGNNEQFF.

This clone was observed a handful of times. This chain connects TRBV7-9 to TRBJ1-6; TRBD1 agrees at 10 bases. The CDR3 length is 16 residues. Losses at the gene ends were 5 bases for V and 7 bases for J; bases not matched to a gene: 8. CDR1 and CDR2 (germline): SEHNR, FQNEAQ (reference sequence). The CDR3 sequence: CASSPPGTGDNSPLHF. The CDR3 DNA is TGTGCCAGCAGCCCCCCCGGGACAGGGGACAATTCACCCCTCCACTTT.

The chain employs TRBV6-6 and TRBJ2-3; 7 positions match TRBD2. CDR1 is MNHNY and CDR2 is SVGAGI in the germline V gene (reference sequence). The CDR3 runs to 14 residues. Losses at the gene ends were 5 bases for V and 2 bases for J; bases not matched to a gene: 4. CDR3 in amino acids: CASSQSGITDTQYF. The CDR3 DNA reads TGTGCCAGCAGTCAGAGCGGGATCACAGATACGCAGTATTTT.

The chain is built from TRBV2 and TRBJ1-5; D gene uncertain. CDR3 length: 15 residues. Germline V gene data show CDR1 as SNHLY and CDR2 as FYNNEI. Trimming pared 4 bases from V and 9 bases from J, leaving 19 bases between. CDR3 loop: CASSAPTPSAGPQHF. The CDR3 DNA follows: TGTGCCAGCAGTGCCCCGACCCCGTCGGCAGGGCCCCAGCATTTT.

This clone was seen a few times. The V call is TRBV10-1, the J call TRBJ2-7; D call uncertain. Per the germline V gene, CDR1 is WNHNN and CDR2 is SYGVQD (reference sequence). Trimming stripped 4 bases from V and 3 bases from J, with 13 bases between. The CDR3 is made up of 14 amino acids. CDR3 in DNA: TGCGCCAGCAGTGGGACCACTGACGGCTACGAGCAGTACTTC. It specifies CASSGTTDGYEQYF.

This clone was counted only a few times. The chain couples TRBV28 to TRBJ1-2; D is unclear. This CDR3 comprises 8 residues. With 5 bases removed from V and 12 bases from J, the gap between germline ends came to 4 bases. Per germline, CDR1 MDHEN and CDR2 SYDVKM. This CDR3 reads CASSANTF. Here the CDR3 DNA reads TGTGCCAGCAGTGCAAACACCTTC.

The J gene is TRBJ2-4, the V gene TRBV19; 10 bases are a match to TRBD1. CDR3 size: 17 residues. Germline assignment: CDR1 LNHDA and CDR2 SQIVND (reference sequence). The ends lost 0 bases at V and 1 base at J; junction bases unmatched: 3. The CDR3 is CASSIEPGQGAKNIQYF. The CDR3 coding sequence is TGTGCCAGTAGTATAGAACCGGGACAGGGGGCCAAAAACATTCAGTACTTC.

The CDR3 DNA reads TGTGCCAGTATCGACAGGGGGCCAGCAGATACGCAGTATTTT. It specifies CASIDRGPADTQYF. The chain recombines TRBV19 with TRBJ2-3; TRBD1 matches at 10 bases. Germline-derived CDR1 and CDR2 are LNHDA and SQIVND (reference sequence). V shed 7 bases and J 4 bases; nucleotides not matched to a gene: 5. This CDR3 comprises 14 residues.

The chain combines TRBV27 with TRBJ1-1, with D perhaps matching TRBD1 (5 bases). Germline CDR1 is MNHEY and CDR2 is SMNVEV (reference sequence). The CDR3 contains 16 residues. Trimming removed 3 bases from V and 8 bases from J, with 22 bases in between. The CDR3 DNA is TGTGCCAGCAGTTTTTCCCCCGCCCGCGTAGGGGTCGAAGCTTTCTTT. It yields the protein CASSFSPARVGVEAFF.